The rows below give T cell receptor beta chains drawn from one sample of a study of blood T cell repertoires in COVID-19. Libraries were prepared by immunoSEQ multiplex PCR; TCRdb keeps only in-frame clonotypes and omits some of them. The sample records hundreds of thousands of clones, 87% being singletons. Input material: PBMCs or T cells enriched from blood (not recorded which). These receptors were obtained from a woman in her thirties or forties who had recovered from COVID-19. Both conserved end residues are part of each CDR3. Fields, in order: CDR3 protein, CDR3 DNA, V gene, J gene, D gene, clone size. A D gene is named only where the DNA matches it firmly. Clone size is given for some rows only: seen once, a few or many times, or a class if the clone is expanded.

CDR3: CASSLRWGSGSEQYF
DNA: TGTGCCAGCAGCCTCCGTTGGGGTAGCGGGTCCGAGCAGTACTTC
V: TRBV5-4
J: TRBJ2-7
D: TRBD2
size: .

CDR3: CASSDTAGAVNTEAFF
DNA: TGTGCCAGCTCGGACACGGCGGGGGCGGTAAACACTGAAGCTTTCTTT
V: TRBV18
J: TRBJ1-1
D: .
size: .

CDR3: CASRDTGALGGITEQFF
DNA: TGTGCCAGCAGAGATACAGGGGCTCTAGGGGGTATTACTGAGCAGTTCTTC
V: TRBV28
J: TRBJ2-1
D: TRBD1
size: .

CDR3: CASSPGTGVETQYF
DNA: TGCGCCAGCAGCCCCGGGACAGGCGTCGAGACCCAGTACTTC
V: TRBV5-1
J: TRBJ2-5
D: TRBD1
size: .

CDR3: CASSIGSGNTIYF
DNA: TGTGCCAGCAGCATCGGGTCTGGAAACACCATATATTTT
V: TRBV7-2
J: TRBJ1-3
D: .
size: .

CDR3: CASSLRRAADTQYF
DNA: TGTGCCAGCAGCTTACGCAGGGCGGCAGATACGCAGTATTTT
V: TRBV7-2
J: TRBJ2-3
D: .
size: .

CDR3: CASSFSGSHTGELFF
DNA: TGTGCCAGCAGCTTTAGCGGGAGTCACACCGGGGAGCTGTTTTTT
V: TRBV11-1
J: TRBJ2-2
D: TRBD2
size: few

CDR3: CASSAHPGRSNEKLFF
DNA: TGTGCCAGCAGCGCCCATCCAGGGAGGTCTAATGAAAAACTGTTTTTT
V: TRBV7-2
J: TRBJ1-4
D: .
size: .

CDR3: CASSYSGVGNTEAFF
DNA: TGTGCCAGCAGTTACTCCGGGGTGGGGAACACTGAAGCTTTCTTT
V: TRBV6-5
J: TRBJ1-1
D: .
size: .

CDR3: CASSRGLARRSYNEQFF
DNA: TGCGCCAGCAGCCGTGGACTAGCGCGCCGCTCCTACAATGAGCAGTTCTTC
V: TRBV5-1
J: TRBJ2-1
D: TRBD2
size: .

CDR3: CASSPSGLAGTGELFF
DNA: TGTGCCAGCAGCCCATCGGGACTAGCGGGAACCGGGGAGCTGTTTTTT
V: TRBV7-3
J: TRBJ2-2
D: TRBD2
size: .

CDR3: CASSAKGQGGETQYF
DNA: TGTGCCAGCAGCGCCAAGGGACAGGGAGGGGAGACCCAGTACTTC
V: TRBV5-6
J: TRBJ2-5
D: TRBD1
size: .

CDR3: CSATGVKGYTF
DNA: TGCAGTGCGACCGGGGTTAAGGGCTACACCTTC
V: TRBV20-1
J: TRBJ1-2
D: .
size: .

CDR3: CASSLGGLEPQHF
DNA: TGTGCCAGCAGCCTAGGGGGCTTAGAGCCCCAGCATTTT
V: TRBV7-3
J: TRBJ1-5
D: TRBD1
size: .

CDR3: CASSQTYRSNSPLHF
DNA: TGCGCCAGCAGCCAAACCTACCGGTCTAATTCACCCCTCCACTTT
V: TRBV4-1
J: TRBJ1-6
D: .
size: .

CDR3: CASSQKDTQYF
DNA: TGTGCCAGCAGCCAAAAAGATACGCAGTATTTT
V: TRBV12-3/TRBV12-4
J: TRBJ2-3
D: .
size: .

CDR3: CAWSVQENTEAFF
DNA: TGTGCCTGGAGTGTACAAGAGAACACTGAAGCTTTCTTT
V: TRBV30
J: TRBJ1-1
D: .
size: .

CDR3: CASLLGQGNYGYTF
DNA: TGTGCCAGCCTCTTGGGACAGGGGAACTATGGCTACACCTTC
V: TRBV18
J: TRBJ1-2
D: TRBD1
size: .

CDR3: CASRSDRGETQYF
DNA: TGTGCCAGTAGGTCGGACAGGGGAGAGACCCAGTACTTC
V: TRBV19
J: TRBJ2-5
D: TRBD1
size: .

CDR3: CASSYYGQGVLGTDTQYF
DNA: TGTGCCAGCAGTTACTATGGACAGGGGGTCCTGGGCACAGATACGCAGTATTTT
V: TRBV28
J: TRBJ2-3
D: TRBD1
size: .

CDR3: CASSTGLAGGPWFGEQYF
DNA: TGTGCCAGCAGCACAGGACTAGCGGGAGGGCCTTGGTTCGGCGAGCAGTACTTC
V: TRBV5-4
J: TRBJ2-7
D: TRBD2
size: .

CDR3: CASSPRGDVASGNTIYF
DNA: TGTGCCAGCAGCCCCCGGGGAGACGTTGCCTCTGGAAACACCATATATTTT
V: TRBV9
J: TRBJ1-3
D: .
size: once

CDR3: CASSAPGNYEQYF
DNA: TGCGCCAGCAGTGCCCCGGGGAACTACGAGCAGTACTTC
V: TRBV10-2
J: TRBJ2-7
D: .
size: .

CDR3: CASSILGGTTYEQYF
DNA: TGTGCCAGCAGCATCCTAGGAGGTACCACCTACGAGCAGTACTTC
V: TRBV14
J: TRBJ2-7
D: .
size: .

CDR3: CASSPATEYNSPLHF
DNA: TGTGCCAGCAGCCCCGCGACAGAGTATAATTCACCCCTCCACTTT
V: TRBV7-6
J: TRBJ1-6
D: .
size: .

CDR3: CSVEDTSRGEQYF
DNA: TGCAGCGTTGAAGACACGTCCAGGGGCGAGCAGTACTTC
V: TRBV29-1
J: TRBJ2-7
D: .
size: .

CDR3: CASSSGGHRNTEAFF
DNA: TGTGCCAGCAGTTCCGGGGGGCACAGGAACACTGAAGCTTTCTTT
V: TRBV28
J: TRBJ1-1
D: .
size: .

CDR3: CAISEDRGRPTEAFF
DNA: TGTGCCATCAGTGAGGACAGGGGGCGGCCAACTGAAGCTTTCTTT
V: TRBV10-3
J: TRBJ1-1
D: TRBD1
size: .

CDR3: CASSSSRLAGYNEQFF
DNA: TGTGCCAGCAGTTCCTCTCGACTAGCGGGGTACAATGAGCAGTTCTTC
V: TRBV28
J: TRBJ2-1
D: TRBD2
size: .

CDR3: CASSPEHRVEQYF
DNA: TGTGCCAGCAGCCCCGAGCACAGGGTCGAGCAGTACTTC
V: TRBV7-9
J: TRBJ2-7
D: .
size: few

CDR3: CASSLTSGLLEQYF
DNA: TGTGCCAGCAGCTTGACTAGCGGGTTACTCGAGCAGTACTTC
V: TRBV7-2
J: TRBJ2-7
D: TRBD2
size: .

CDR3: CASSLASGIGEQYF
DNA: TGTGCCAGCAGCTTAGCTAGCGGGATCGGCGAGCAGTACTTC
V: TRBV5-6
J: TRBJ2-7
D: TRBD2
size: .

CDR3: CASSLIAGGPRDTQYF
DNA: TGTGCCAGCAGCTTAATTGCGGGAGGGCCCAGAGATACGCAGTATTTT
V: TRBV11-2
J: TRBJ2-3
D: TRBD2
size: few

CDR3: CASSPSVDVLQGGYTF
DNA: TGTGCCAGCAGCCCGTCGGTGGACGTGCTCCAGGGTGGCTACACCTTC
V: TRBV5-4
J: TRBJ1-2
D: .
size: .

CDR3: CASGRAGTGELFF
DNA: TGTGCCAGCGGGAGGGCTGGCACCGGGGAGCTGTTTTTT
V: TRBV2
J: TRBJ2-2
D: TRBD2
size: .

CDR3: CSVSQGSNQPQHF
DNA: TGCAGCGTTTCACAGGGGAGCAATCAGCCCCAGCATTTT
V: TRBV29-1
J: TRBJ1-5
D: TRBD1
size: .

CDR3: CASSLRRNYGYTF
DNA: TGTGCCAGCAGTTTACGGAGGAACTATGGCTACACCTTC
V: TRBV28
J: TRBJ1-2
D: .
size: .

CDR3: CASSQWTSGQETQYF
DNA: TGTGCCAGCAGCCAGTGGACTAGCGGACAAGAGACCCAGTACTTC
V: TRBV3-1/TRBV3-2
J: TRBJ2-5
D: TRBD2
size: .

CDR3: CASSLAGASGRGSDTQYF
DNA: TGTGCCAGCAGCTTGGCCGGGGCCAGCGGGAGAGGGTCAGATACGCAGTATTTT
V: TRBV5-6
J: TRBJ2-3
D: TRBD2
size: .

CDR3: CASSVNPAGEGETQYF
DNA: TGTGCCAGCAGCGTAAATCCAGCGGGAGAGGGGGAGACCCAGTACTTC
V: TRBV9
J: TRBJ2-5
D: TRBD2
size: few

CDR3: CASSDDPQGAGMNTEAFF
DNA: TGTGCCAGCAGTGACGATCCACAGGGGGCCGGGATGAACACTGAAGCTTTCTTT
V: TRBV6-2/TRBV6-3
J: TRBJ1-1
D: TRBD1
size: .

CDR3: CASSIRGQGGAFF
DNA: TGTGCCAGCAGCATACGCGGACAGGGGGGAGCTTTCTTT
V: TRBV7-9
J: TRBJ1-1
D: TRBD1
size: .

CDR3: CASRQRPIKDTIYF
DNA: TGTGCCAGCAGACAGCGGCCAATTAAGGACACCATATATTTT
V: TRBV21-1
J: TRBJ1-3
D: .
size: .